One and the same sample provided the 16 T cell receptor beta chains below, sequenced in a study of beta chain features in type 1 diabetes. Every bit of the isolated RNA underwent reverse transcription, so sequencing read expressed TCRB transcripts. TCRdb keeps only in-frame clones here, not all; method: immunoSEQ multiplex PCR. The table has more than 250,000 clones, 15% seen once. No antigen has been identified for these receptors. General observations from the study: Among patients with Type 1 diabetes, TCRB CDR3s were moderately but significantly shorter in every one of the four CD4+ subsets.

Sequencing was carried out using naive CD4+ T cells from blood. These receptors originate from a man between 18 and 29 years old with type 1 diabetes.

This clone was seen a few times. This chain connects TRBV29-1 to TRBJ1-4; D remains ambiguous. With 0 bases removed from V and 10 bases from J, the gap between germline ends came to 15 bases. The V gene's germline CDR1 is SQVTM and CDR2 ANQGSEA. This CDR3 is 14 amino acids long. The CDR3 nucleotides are TGCAGCGTTGAAGAAACCCAAGTTGGAGGAAAACTGTTTTTT. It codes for CSVEETQVGGKLFF.

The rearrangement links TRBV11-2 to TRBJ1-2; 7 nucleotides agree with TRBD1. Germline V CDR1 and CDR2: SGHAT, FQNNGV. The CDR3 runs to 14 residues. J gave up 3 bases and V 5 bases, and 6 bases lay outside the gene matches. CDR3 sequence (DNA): TGTGCCAGCAGCCGCACAGGGGACGACTATGGCTACACCTTC. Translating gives CASSRTGDDYGYTF.

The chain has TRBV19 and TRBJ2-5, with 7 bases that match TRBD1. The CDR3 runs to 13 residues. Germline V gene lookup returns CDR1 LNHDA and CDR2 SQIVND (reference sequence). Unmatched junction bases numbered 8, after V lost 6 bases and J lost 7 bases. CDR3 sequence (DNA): TGTGCCAGTAGGACAGGGATGTGGGGGACCCAGTACTTC. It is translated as CASRTGMWGTQYF.

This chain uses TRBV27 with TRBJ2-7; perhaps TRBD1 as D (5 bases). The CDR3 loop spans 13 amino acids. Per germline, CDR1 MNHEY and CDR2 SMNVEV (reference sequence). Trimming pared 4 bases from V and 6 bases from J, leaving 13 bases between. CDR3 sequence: CASSSRGHFEQYF. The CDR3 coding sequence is TGTGCCAGCAGTTCAAGGGGTCACTTCGAGCAGTACTTC.

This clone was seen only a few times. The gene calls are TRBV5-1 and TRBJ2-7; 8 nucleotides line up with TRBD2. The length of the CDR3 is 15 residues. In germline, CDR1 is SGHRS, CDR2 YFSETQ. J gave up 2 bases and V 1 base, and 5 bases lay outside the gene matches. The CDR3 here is CASSLIGGATYEQYF. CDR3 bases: TGCGCCAGCAGCTTGATCGGGGGGGCCACCTACGAGCAGTACTTC.

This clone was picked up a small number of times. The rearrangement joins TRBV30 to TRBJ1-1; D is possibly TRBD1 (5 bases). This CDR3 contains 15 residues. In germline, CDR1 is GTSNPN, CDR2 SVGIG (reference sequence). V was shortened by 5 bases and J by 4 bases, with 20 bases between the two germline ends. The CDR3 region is CAWYPGLAVGTEAFF. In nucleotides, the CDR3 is TGTGCCTGGTATCCGGGACTCGCGGTGGGCACTGAAGCTTTCTTT.

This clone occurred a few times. CDR3 in amino acids: CASTRDYITRTDTQYF. DNA of the CDR3: TGTGCCAGCACCCGGGACTACATAACTCGCACAGATACGCAGTATTTT. The chain carries TRBV9 and TRBJ2-3; 7 nucleotides match TRBD2. The germline V gene has CDR1 SGDLS and CDR2 YYNGEE. V shed 6 bases, J shed 1 base, and the junction held 11 bases outside the gene matches. This CDR3 spans 16 amino acids.

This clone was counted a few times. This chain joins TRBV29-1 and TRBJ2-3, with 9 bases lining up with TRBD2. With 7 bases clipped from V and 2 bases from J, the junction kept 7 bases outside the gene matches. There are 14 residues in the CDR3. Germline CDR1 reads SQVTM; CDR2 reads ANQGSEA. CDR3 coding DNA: TGCAGCGGCAAACTAGCGGGCCTCACAGATACGCAGTATTTT. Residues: CSGKLAGLTDTQYF.

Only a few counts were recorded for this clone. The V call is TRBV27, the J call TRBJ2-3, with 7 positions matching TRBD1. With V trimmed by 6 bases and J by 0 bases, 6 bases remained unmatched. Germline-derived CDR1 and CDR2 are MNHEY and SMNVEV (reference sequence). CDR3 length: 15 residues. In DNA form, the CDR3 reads TGTGCCAGCAGCCTCCGGACAGGTAGCACAGATACGCAGTATTTT. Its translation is CASSLRTGSTDTQYF.

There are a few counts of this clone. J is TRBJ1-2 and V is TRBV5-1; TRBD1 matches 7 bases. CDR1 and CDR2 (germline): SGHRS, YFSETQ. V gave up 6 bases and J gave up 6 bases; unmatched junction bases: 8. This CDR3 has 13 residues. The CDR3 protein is CASNPGGGNGYTF. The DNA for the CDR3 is TGCGCCAGCAACCCTGGAGGGGGCAATGGCTACACCTTC. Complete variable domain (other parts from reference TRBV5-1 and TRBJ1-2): KAGVTQTPRYLIKTRGQQVTLSCSPISGHRSVSWYQQTPGQGLQFLFEYFSETQRNKGNFPGRFSGRQFSNSRSEMNVSTLELGDSALYLCASNPGGGNGYTFGSGTRLTVV.

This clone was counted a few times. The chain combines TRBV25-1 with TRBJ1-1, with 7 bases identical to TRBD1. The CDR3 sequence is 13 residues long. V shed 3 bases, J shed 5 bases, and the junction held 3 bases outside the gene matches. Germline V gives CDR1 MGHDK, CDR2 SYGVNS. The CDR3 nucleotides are TGTGCCAGCAGTGATAACAGGGGAACTGAAGCTTTCTTT. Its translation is CASSDNRGTEAFF.

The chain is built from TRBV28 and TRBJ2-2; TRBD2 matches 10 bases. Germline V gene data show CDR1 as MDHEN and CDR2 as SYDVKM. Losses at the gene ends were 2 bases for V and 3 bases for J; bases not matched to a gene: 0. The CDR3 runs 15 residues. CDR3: CASSLLAGDTGELFF. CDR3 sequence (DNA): TGTGCCAGCAGTTTACTAGCGGGGGACACCGGGGAGCTGTTTTTT.

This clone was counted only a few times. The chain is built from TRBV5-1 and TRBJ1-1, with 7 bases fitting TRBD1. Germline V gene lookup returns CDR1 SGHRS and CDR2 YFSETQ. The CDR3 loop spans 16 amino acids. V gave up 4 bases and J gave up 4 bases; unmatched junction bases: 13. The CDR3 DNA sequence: TGCGCCAGCAGCATCCTTTCCGAGGGGGCTGGCACTGAAGCTTTCTTT. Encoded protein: CASSILSEGAGTEAFF.

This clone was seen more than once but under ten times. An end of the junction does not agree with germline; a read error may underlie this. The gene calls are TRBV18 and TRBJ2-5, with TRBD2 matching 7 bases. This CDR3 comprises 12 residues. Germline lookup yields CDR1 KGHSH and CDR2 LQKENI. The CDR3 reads CASSPSGLVGHF. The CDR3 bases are TGTGCCAGCTCACCCTCCGGACTAGTTGGACACTTC.

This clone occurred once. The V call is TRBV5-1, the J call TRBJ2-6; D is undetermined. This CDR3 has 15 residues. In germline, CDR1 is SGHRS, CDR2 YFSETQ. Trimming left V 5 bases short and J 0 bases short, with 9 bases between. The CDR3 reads CASRELLSGANVLTF. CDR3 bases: TGCGCCAGCAGGGAGTTACTCTCTGGGGCCAACGTCCTGACTTTC.

CDR3: CASNEQAVYEQYF. CDR3 coding DNA: TGTGCCAGCAACGAACAGGCGGTGTACGAGCAGTACTTC. V and J are TRBV28 and TRBJ2-7; tentatively, D is TRBD1 (5 bases). Germline CDR1 MDHEN, CDR2 SYDVKM. The CDR3 is 13 amino acids. Trimming took 7 bases from V and 4 from J, leaving 14 bases between them.